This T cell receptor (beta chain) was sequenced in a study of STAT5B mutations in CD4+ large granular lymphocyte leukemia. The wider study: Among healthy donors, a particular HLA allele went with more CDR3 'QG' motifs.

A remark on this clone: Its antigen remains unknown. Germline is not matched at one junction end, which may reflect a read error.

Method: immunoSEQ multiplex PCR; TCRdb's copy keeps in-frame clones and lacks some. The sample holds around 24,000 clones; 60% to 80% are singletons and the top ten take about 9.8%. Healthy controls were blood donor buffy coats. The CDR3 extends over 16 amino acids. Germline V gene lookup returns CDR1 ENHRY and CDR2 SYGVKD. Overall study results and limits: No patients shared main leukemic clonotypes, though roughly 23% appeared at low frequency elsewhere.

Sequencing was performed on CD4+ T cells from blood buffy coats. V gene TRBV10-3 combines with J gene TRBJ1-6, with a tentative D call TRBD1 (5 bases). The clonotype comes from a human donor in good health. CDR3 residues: CAISESRGGVDSPLRF. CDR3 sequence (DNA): TGTGCCATCAGTGAGTCCCGGGGGGGGGTGGATTCACCCCTCCGCTTT.